These 27 T cell receptor beta chains were all obtained from the same sample, sequenced in a study of cytomegalovirus exposure and HLA in healthy donors. The PCR contained 60 Vbeta and 13 Jbeta primers. Generated by immunoSEQ multiplex PCR, the TCRdb table keeps only in-frame clones and is missing some. The sample lists 140,000 to 150,000 clones, over 60% seen once, with 2.1% in the top ten. Input material: PBMCs. Receptors originate from a man aged 40-50 years in good health and CMV-seronegative.

This clone came up once. V and J are TRBV19 and TRBJ2-5; 7 nucleotides agree with TRBD2. The V and J ends lost 5 bases and 0 bases, in that order; junction bases with no gene match: 3. CDR1 is LNHDA and CDR2 is SQIVND in the germline V gene (reference sequence). The CDR3 is 14 amino acids. The CDR3 coding sequence is TGTGCCAGTAGTCCCGGGGGGAACCAAGAGACCCAGTACTTC. It translates to CASSPGGNQETQYF.

This chain connects TRBV4-3 to TRBJ2-2; D not certain. This CDR3 has 15 residues. Trimming pared 0 bases from V and 0 bases from J, leaving 5 bases between. CDR1 and CDR2 (germline): LGHNA, YSLEER. Written as DNA, the CDR3 is TGCGCCAGCAGCCAAGAGCTAGCGAACACCGGGGAGCTGTTTTTT. Amino acids: CASSQELANTGELFF.

The rearrangement uses TRBV4-1 and TRBJ2-3; 12 nucleotides align to TRBD1. CDR1 MGHRA and CDR2 YSYEKL come from the germline V gene. CDR3 length: 16 amino acids. The V gene end was trimmed by 3 bases and the J gene end by 4 bases; junction bases not matched to a gene: 5. The CDR3 nucleotides read TGCGCCAGCAGCCAGACCGGGACAGGGGGCGCAGATACGCAGTATTTT. Translated: CASSQTGTGGADTQYF.

The CDR3 coding sequence is TGTGCCAGTAGTACGACAGGGAGCCTCTACGAGCAGTACTTC. Amino acids: CASSTTGSLYEQYF. The V call is TRBV19, the J call TRBJ2-7; the match to TRBD1 covers 7 bases. The length of the CDR3 is 14 residues. V was clipped by 4 bases and J by 3 bases; unmatched bases: 6. The V gene's germline CDR1 is LNHDA and CDR2 SQIVND (reference sequence).

The V call is TRBV19, the J call TRBJ1-5; 7 nucleotides align to TRBD1. V was clipped by 5 bases and J by 5 bases; unmatched bases: 12. CDR3 length: 16 amino acids. CDR1 is LNHDA and CDR2 is SQIVND in the germline V gene (reference sequence). Here the CDR3 reads CASSSLSRGKDQPQHF. The CDR3, as DNA: TGTGCCAGTAGTTCTTTATCCAGGGGGAAAGATCAGCCCCAGCATTTT.

This chain connects TRBV27 to TRBJ2-7; D perhaps matches TRBD2 (5 bases). This CDR3 region has 14 residues. The ends were cut back, 1 base at V and 6 bases at J, with 13 bases in the middle. The germline V gene encodes CDR1 MNHEY and CDR2 SMNVEV (reference sequence). Here the CDR3 reads CASSLWAGGLEQYF. CDR3 in DNA: TGTGCCAGCAGTTTATGGGCGGGCGGCCTCGAGCAGTACTTC.

The rearrangement joins TRBV15 to TRBJ1-1, with D perhaps TRBD1 (5 bases). The CDR3 spans 16 residues. CDR1 is LNHNV and CDR2 is YYDKDF in the germline V gene (reference sequence). Deletions cut 0 bases from V and 0 bases from J, with 11 bases between. CDR3 sequence: CATSRDQIGVNTEAFF. CDR3 DNA: TGTGCCACCAGCAGAGATCAGATAGGGGTGAACACTGAAGCTTTCTTT.

The V call is TRBV5-4, the J call TRBJ1-1; no clear D gene. Trimming shortened V by 3 bases and J by 0 bases, and 9 bases separated the two germline ends. Germline CDR1 and CDR2: SGHNT and YYREEE (reference sequence). This CDR3 has 14 amino acids. Here the CDR3 DNA reads TGTGCCAGCAGCTCCGGACTGCTGAACACTGAAGCTTTCTTT. As protein: CASSSGLLNTEAFF.

V and J are TRBV6-5 and TRBJ1-2, with unresolved D. The V and J ends lost 6 bases and 0 bases respectively, with 8 bases between them. The V gene's germline CDR1 is MNHEY and CDR2 SVGAGI. The CDR3 contains 13 residues. The CDR3 loop reads CASSKSTNYGYTF. DNA of the CDR3: TGTGCCAGCAGCAAGAGTACTAACTATGGCTACACCTTC.

The chain links TRBV29-1 to TRBJ2-3; 9 bases match TRBD1. The CDR3 runs to 14 residues. Trimming removed 6 bases from V and 4 bases from J; junction bases left unmatched: 8. Per the germline V gene, CDR1 is SQVTM and CDR2 is ANQGSEA. The CDR3 nucleotides are TGCAGCGTGACCGGGACAGGGTTCCCAGATACGCAGTATTTT. It is translated as CSVTGTGFPDTQYF.

A few counts support this clone. The rearrangement links TRBV13 to TRBJ2-7; the D gene is possibly TRBD2 (6 bases). This CDR3 contains 14 residues. Germline V gene data show CDR1 as PRHDT and CDR2 as FYEKMQ (reference sequence). V was pared by 8 bases and J by 5 bases, with 19 bases between. In nucleotides, the CDR3 is TGTGCCAGCGCGTTTAGCGGACCCAACCACGAGCAGTACTTC. This gives the protein CASAFSGPNHEQYF.

The rearrangement uses TRBV27 and TRBJ2-7; perhaps TRBD1 as D (5 bases). The germline CDR1 and CDR2 sequences are MNHEY and SMNVEV (reference sequence). CDR3 length equals 15 residues. Trimming took 6 bases from V and 6 from J, leaving 21 bases between them. CDR3 sequence: CASSPTDLLRLEQYF. DNA of the CDR3: TGTGCCAGCAGCCCGACAGACCTATTGCGCCTCGAGCAGTACTTC.

This chain's CDR3 is CATSRGQSTDTQYF. As DNA, the CDR3 is TGTGCCACCAGCAGAGGACAGTCAACAGATACGCAGTATTTT. The chain recombines TRBV15 with TRBJ2-3; perhaps TRBD1 as D (5 bases). The CDR3 extends over 14 amino acids. V dropped 1 base and J dropped 3 bases, with 8 bases sitting between them. Germline V CDR1 and CDR2: LNHNV, YYDKDF (reference sequence).

This chain links TRBV7-9 with TRBJ2-1, with 9 bases that match TRBD2. After removal of 5 bases from V and 8 bases from J, the junction contained 10 bases not matched to a gene. CDR3 length equals 15 residues. Germline CDR1 SEHNR, CDR2 FQNEAQ (reference sequence). CDR3 DNA sequence: TGTGCCAGCAGCGCCGGGACTAGCCCTTTCTATGAGCAGTTCTTC. Its translation is CASSAGTSPFYEQFF. The full variable domain, rest sourced from reference TRBV7-9 and TRBJ2-1, is DTGVSQNPRHKITKRGQNVTFRCDPISEHNRLYWYRQTLGQGPEFLTYFQNEAQLEKSRLLSDRFSAERPKGSFSTLEIQRTEQGDSAMYLCASSAGTSPFYEQFFGPGTRLTVL.

This clone turned up a few times. The rearrangement joins TRBV14 to TRBJ2-5; TRBD2 is a possible D gene (6 bases). Trimming removed 2 bases from V and 4 bases from J, with 14 bases in between. CDR3 length equals 15 residues. Germline V gene sequence: CDR1 SGHDN, CDR2 FVKESK. The CDR3 spells CASSQLMGGGETQYF. The CDR3 DNA is TGTGCCAGCAGCCAATTGATGGGGGGTGGAGAGACCCAGTACTTC.

V usage is TRBV9 and J usage is TRBJ2-3; the match to TRBD2 covers 15 bases. CDR3 length equals 18 residues. Unmatched junction bases numbered 4, after V lost 2 bases and J lost 0 bases. CDR1 is SGDLS and CDR2 is YYNGEE in the germline V gene. The DNA for the CDR3 is TGTGCCAGCAGCGTGGGGACTAGCGGGGGGACTAGCACAGATACGCAGTATTTT. This translates into CASSVGTSGGTSTDTQYF.

This chain joins TRBV9 and TRBJ2-1; tentative D call: TRBD2 (5 bases). V gave up 2 bases and J gave up 9 bases, with 6 bases separating them. The germline V gene has CDR1 SGDLS and CDR2 YYNGEE. The CDR3 spans 11 residues. CDR3 in DNA: TGTGCCAGCAGCGTTGAGGGTGAGCAGTTCTTC. Protein product: CASSVEGEQFF.

The V and J genes are TRBV5-1 and TRBJ2-3; 8 bases agree with TRBD2. This CDR3 spans 17 amino acids. V was clipped by 1 base and J by 3 bases; unmatched bases: 10. Germline V gives CDR1 SGHRS, CDR2 YFSETQ. The DNA of the CDR3 is TGCGCCAGCAGCTTGTTTGGTCGGGGGGGCGAGACAGATACGCAGTATTTT. It translates to CASSLFGRGGETDTQYF.

The sample holds one count of this clone. J is TRBJ2-7 and V is TRBV9; D gene ambiguous. The CDR3 consists of 14 residues. Trimming took off 0 bases at V and 0 bases at J, with 7 bases between the two ends. Per the germline V gene, CDR1 is SGDLS and CDR2 is YYNGEE. CDR3 in amino acids: CASSVDSFSYEQYF. Here the CDR3 DNA reads TGTGCCAGCAGCGTAGACAGTTTCTCCTACGAGCAGTACTTC.

This clone was recorded once. J is TRBJ1-2 and V is TRBV5-1, with 11 bases identical to TRBD1. The ends lost 3 bases at V and 4 bases at J; junction bases unmatched: 5. Per germline, CDR1 SGHRS and CDR2 YFSETQ. The CDR3 loop spans 15 amino acids. CDR3 coding DNA: TGCGCCAGCAGCTGGGGACAGGGGGTTACCTATGGCTACACCTTC. Translated: CASSWGQGVTYGYTF.

About this clone: Mismatch with germline at one junction end may stem from a read error. The V gene is TRBV25-1, the J gene TRBJ1-6; 7 nucleotides line up with TRBD1. The CDR3 loop spans 17 amino acids. The germline gives CDR1 MGHDK, CDR2 SYGVNS. The CDR3 loop is CASSATAGQPHNSPLNF. As DNA, the CDR3 is TGTGCCAGCAGTGCGACCGCGGGACAGCCCCATAATTCACCCCTCAACTTT.

The CDR3 nucleotides are TGTGCCAGCAGCGCCGGACAGAGCAATCAGCCCCAGCATTTT. Protein: CASSAGQSNQPQHF. V and J are TRBV9 and TRBJ1-5; weak D call: TRBD1 (6 bases). V gave up 3 bases and J gave up 1 base, with 8 bases separating them. CDR1 and CDR2 (germline): SGDLS, YYNGEE. The CDR3 contains 14 residues.

The genes are TRBV5-6 and TRBJ2-5; TRBD2 matches at 7 bases. J was trimmed by 3 bases and V by 4 bases; bases with no gene match: 9. The germline CDR1 and CDR2 sequences are SGHDT and YYEEEE. The CDR3 is 15 amino acids. The CDR3 region has the DNA TGTGCCAGCAGCCCCCCGGTCCTAGCGGAAGAGACCCAGTACTTC. It codes for CASSPPVLAEETQYF.

The chain couples TRBV11-2 to TRBJ2-5, with TRBD2 identical over 13 bases. The CDR3 has 17 amino acids. Unmatched junction bases numbered 10, after V lost 5 bases and J lost 4 bases. Per germline, CDR1 SGHAT and CDR2 FQNNGV. The CDR3 nucleotides are TGTGCCAGCAGCCTCCGCGGACTAGCGGGAGTTTTAGAGACCCAGTACTTC. Encoded protein: CASSLRGLAGVLETQYF. Complete variable domain (other parts from reference TRBV11-2 and TRBJ2-5): EAGVAQSPRYKIIEKRQSVAFWCNPISGHATLYWYQQILGQGPKLLIQFQNNGVVDDSQLPKDRFSAERLKGVDSTLKIQPAKLEDSAVYLCASSLRGLAGVLETQYFGPGTRLLVL.

The rearrangement uses TRBV7-2 and TRBJ1-1, with 7 positions matching TRBD1. This CDR3 has 15 residues. V shed 5 bases, J shed 1 base, and the junction held 7 bases outside the gene matches. Germline CDR1 is SGHTA and CDR2 is FQGNSA. The DNA of the CDR3 is TGTGCCAGCAGCCCATACAGGGGACGGAACACTGAAGCTTTCTTT. It yields the protein CASSPYRGRNTEAFF.

This chain links TRBV19 with TRBJ1-1; D is unresolved. V lost 1 base and J lost 1, with 10 bases in between. The CDR3 is 15 amino acids. The germline V gene encodes CDR1 LNHDA and CDR2 SQIVND (reference sequence). CDR3 bases: TGTGCCAGTAGTATAGCTGGGCGGGAGAACACTGAAGCTTTCTTT. This codes for CASSIAGRENTEAFF.

V and J are TRBV5-4 and TRBJ2-5; 7 bases line up with TRBD1. The CDR3 totals 15 residues. J was trimmed by 6 bases and V by 7 bases; bases with no gene match: 15. CDR1 is SGHNT, CDR2 YYREEE, per germline (reference sequence). The CDR3 sequence: CASSPGTAYRKTQYF. The CDR3 DNA reads as TGTGCCAGCTCCCCCGGGACAGCCTACCGAAAGACCCAGTACTTC.